Each of the 9 T cell receptor beta chains below was sequenced from the same sample in a study of Graves' ophthalmopathy and Graves' hyperthyroidism. Amplification from RNA transcripts yielded the TCR beta CDR3 regions. The authors performed first-round RT-PCR with HTBI primers and then a second-round multiplex PCR. TCRdb reprocessed the multiplex PCR reads with MiXCR, giving one entry per CDR3 protein. The repertoire has roughly 400,000 distinct CDR3 sequences, 18% of them found once; the top ten carry 1.6%. Sequencing used peripheral blood. The receptors here all came from a woman between 18 and 30 years old with Graves' ophthalmopathy.

Many counts were recorded for this clonotype. V usage is TRBV7-2 and J usage is TRBJ2-7; 8 bases agree with TRBD1. The trim removed 7 bases at V and 2 bases at J, leaving 7 bases unmatched. The germline V gene has CDR1 SGHTA and CDR2 FQGNSA. There are 14 residues in the CDR3. CDR3 loop: CASTRRDRTYEQYF. The CDR3 region has the DNA TGTGCCAGCACCAGACGGGACAGGACCTACGAGCAGTACTTC.

This clonotype has at least ten counts. The chain links TRBV20-1 to TRBJ1-2, with 9 bases that match TRBD1. Germline CDR1 DFQATT, CDR2 SNEGSKA (reference sequence). V shed 0 bases, J shed 8 bases, and the junction held 19 bases outside the gene matches. The CDR3 extends over 18 amino acids. CDR3 in DNA: TGCAGTGCTAGAGAAGGGGGGACGGGGAGGGACAGGGTAGGCGGCTACACCTTC. This encodes CSAREGGTGRDRVGGYTF.

Regarding this clonotype: A single base separates this from a much larger clone, so it may be a read error. This rearrangement joins TRBV10-3 to TRBJ2-7; possibly TRBD2 for D (6 bases). The length of the CDR3 is 13 residues. Germline loops: CDR1 ENHRY, CDR2 SYGVKD. CDR3 in amino acids: CTIGDGGRGEQYF. DNA for the CDR3: TGTACCATCGGCGATGGGGGTCGGGGGGAGCAGTACTTC.

This clonotype showed up many times. This sequence joins TRBV19 and TRBJ2-7, with 9 bases identical to TRBD1. The CDR3 length is 13 residues. Germline CDR1 reads LNHDA; CDR2 reads SQIVND (reference sequence). Trimming cost V 6 bases and J 2 bases; bases outside gene matches: 2. CDR3 sequence: CASSRTGAYEQYF. DNA for the CDR3: TGTGCCAGTAGCCGGACAGGGGCCTACGAGCAGTACTTC.

This clonotype was observed many times. The chain uses TRBV12-3 or TRBV12-4 and TRBJ1-6; D ambiguous. The CDR3 loop spans 16 amino acids. Trimming took off 6 bases at V and 5 bases at J, with 17 bases between the two ends. As DNA, the CDR3 is TGTGCCAGCAGAGGTCGGAGCCTGAACGATAATTCACCCCTCCACTTT. Translating gives CASRGRSLNDNSPLHF.

This clonotype occurred many times. The V gene is TRBV19, the J gene TRBJ2-2; 15 bases fit TRBD2. Germline lookup yields CDR1 LNHDA and CDR2 SQIVND (reference sequence). The J segment lost 2 bases and the V segment lost 4 bases, leaving 5 bases of the junction unmatched. The CDR3 covers 18 residues. The CDR3 loop is CASSRRGLAGGNTGELFF. In DNA form, the CDR3 reads TGTGCCAGTAGTAGAAGGGGACTAGCGGGAGGAAACACCGGGGAGCTGTTTTTT.

DNA for the CDR3: TGTGCCAGCAGATCGGGACAGGGCACTGGGACACCCCTCCACTTT. This gives the protein CASRSGQGTGTPLHF. The chain uses TRBV6-1 and TRBJ1-6, with 9 bases matching TRBD1. V trimming: 6 bases; J trimming: 11 bases; junction bases outside the gene matches: 11. Germline-derived CDR1 and CDR2 are MNHNS and SASEGT. The CDR3 sequence is 15 residues long.

The chain joins TRBV11-2 to TRBJ2-5, with D possibly TRBD1 on 5 matching bases. Per germline, CDR1 SGHAT and CDR2 FQNNGV. The CDR3 is 14 amino acids. The V end was cut by 5 bases, the J end by 5 bases, with 15 bases between. CDR3 region: CASSAIEDTETQYF. CDR3 coding DNA: TGTGCCAGCAGCGCGATCGAGGACACGGAGACCCAGTACTTC.

J is TRBJ2-6 and V is TRBV28; perhaps TRBD2 as D (6 bases). This CDR3 spans 14 amino acids. Germline values: CDR1 MDHEN, CDR2 SYDVKM. The V end was cut by 7 bases, the J end by 0 bases, with 7 bases between. CDR3 DNA sequence: TGTGCCAGCAAGGAGGGCTCTGGGGCCAACGTCCTGACTTTC. Its translation: CASKEGSGANVLTF.